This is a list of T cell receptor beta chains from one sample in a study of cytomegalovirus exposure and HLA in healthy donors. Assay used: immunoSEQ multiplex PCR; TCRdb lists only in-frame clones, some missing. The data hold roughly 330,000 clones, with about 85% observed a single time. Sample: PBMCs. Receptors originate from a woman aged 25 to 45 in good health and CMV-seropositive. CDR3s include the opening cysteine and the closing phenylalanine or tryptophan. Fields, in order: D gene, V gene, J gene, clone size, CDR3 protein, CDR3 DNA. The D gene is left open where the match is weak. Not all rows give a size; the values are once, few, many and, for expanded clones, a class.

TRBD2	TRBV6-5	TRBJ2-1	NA	CASSSNSGGYNEQFF	TGTGCCAGCAGCTCTAATAGCGGGGGATACAATGAGCAGTTCTTC
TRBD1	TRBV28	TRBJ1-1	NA	CASSLQMGQGFAFF	TGTGCCAGCAGTTTACAGATGGGACAGGGCTTTGCTTTCTTT
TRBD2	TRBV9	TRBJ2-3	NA	CASSDQRGSSTDTQYF	TGTGCCAGCAGCGATCAGCGGGGGTCGAGCACAGATACGCAGTATTTT
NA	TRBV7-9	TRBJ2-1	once	CASSGTSRTNEQFF	TGTGCCAGCAGCGGAACTAGTAGAACCAATGAGCAGTTCTTC
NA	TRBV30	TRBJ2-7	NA	CVRRQRSSYEQYF	TGTGTCAGAAGGCAGAGGAGCTCCTACGAGCAGTACTTC
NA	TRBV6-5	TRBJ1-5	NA	CASSYQKGNQPQHF	TGTGCCAGCAGTTACCAGAAGGGCAATCAGCCCCAGCATTTT
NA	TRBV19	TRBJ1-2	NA	CASSDQVGYTF	TGTGCCAGTAGTGACCAGGTGGGCTACACCTTC
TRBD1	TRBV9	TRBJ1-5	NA	CASSLGTGEDQPQHF	TGTGCCAGCAGCCTAGGGACAGGAGAAGATCAGCCCCAGCATTTT
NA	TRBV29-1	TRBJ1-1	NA	CSGRPTEAFF	TGCAGCGGGAGGCCCACTGAAGCTTTCTTT
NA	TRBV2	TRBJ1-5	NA	CASSGQRNQPQHF	TGTGCCAGCAGTGGACAGCGGAATCAGCCCCAGCATTTT
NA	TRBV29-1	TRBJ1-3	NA	CSASTASGNTIYF	TGCAGCGCCTCGACAGCTTCCGGAAACACCATATATTTT
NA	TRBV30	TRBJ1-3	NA	CAWSVGADGNTIYF	TGTGCCTGGAGTGTTGGGGCGGATGGAAACACCATATATTTT
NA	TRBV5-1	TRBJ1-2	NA	CASSLDMGTVYGYTF	TGCGCCAGCAGCTTGGATATGGGAACTGTCTATGGCTACACCTTC
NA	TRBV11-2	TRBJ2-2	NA	CASSENRVGAGELFF	TGTGCCAGCAGCGAGAACAGGGTTGGTGCCGGGGAGCTGTTTTTT
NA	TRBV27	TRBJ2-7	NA	CASSPMTSYEQYF	TGTGCCAGCAGTCCAATGACTAGCTACGAGCAGTACTTC
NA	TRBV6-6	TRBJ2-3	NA	CASFQLGGDTQYF	TGTGCCAGCTTTCAGTTGGGGGGAGATACGCAGTATTTT
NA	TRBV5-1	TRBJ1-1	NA	CASSPYTTPDTEAFF	TGCGCCAGCAGCCCCTATACGACACCCGACACTGAAGCTTTCTTT
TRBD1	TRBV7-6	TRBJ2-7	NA	CASSLVGTGGDEQYF	TGTGCCAGCAGCTTAGTAGGGACAGGGGGCGATGAGCAGTACTTC
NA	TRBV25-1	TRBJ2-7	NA	CASETGSSYEQYF	TGTGCCAGCGAAACAGGGAGCTCCTACGAGCAGTACTTC
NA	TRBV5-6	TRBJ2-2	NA	CASSLRLRRETGELFF	TGTGCCAGCAGCTTGCGGCTGCGGAGGGAGACCGGGGAGCTGTTTTTT
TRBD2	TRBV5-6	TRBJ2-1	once	CASSPGGNEQFF	TGTGCCAGCAGCCCCGGGGGGAATGAGCAGTTCTTC
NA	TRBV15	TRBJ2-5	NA	CATSRDQRDPYF	TGTGCCACCAGCAGAGATCAACGGGACCCCTACTTC
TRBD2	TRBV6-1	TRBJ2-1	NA	CASSEGRLAGPRGHEQFF	TGTGCCAGCAGTGAAGGTAGGCTAGCGGGCCCCCGGGGTCATGAGCAGTTCTTC
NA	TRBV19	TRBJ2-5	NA	CASSIAGPVRETQYF	TGTGCCAGTAGTATCGCAGGGCCAGTCAGGGAGACCCAGTACTTC
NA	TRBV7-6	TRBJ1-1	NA	CASSSLQGGDTEAFF	TGTGCCAGCAGCTCGTTACAGGGTGGGGACACTGAAGCTTTCTTT
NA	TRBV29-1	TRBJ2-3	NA	CSVVLGADTQYF	TGCAGCGTTGTCTTAGGGGCAGATACGCAGTATTTT
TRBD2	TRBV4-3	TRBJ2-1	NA	CASSPGGGYNEQFF	TGCGCCAGCAGCCCCGGGGGGGGTTACAATGAGCAGTTCTTC
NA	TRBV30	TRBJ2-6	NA	CAWSDSFSGANVLTF	TGTGCCTGGAGCGACAGCTTCTCTGGGGCCAACGTCCTGACTTTC
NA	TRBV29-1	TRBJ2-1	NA	CGAPGYSYNEQFF	TGCGGAGCCCCAGGTTACTCCTACAATGAGCAGTTCTTC
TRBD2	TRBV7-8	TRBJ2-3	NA	CASSTGTSGPTDTQYF	TGTGCCAGCAGCACCGGGACTAGCGGGCCCACAGATACGCAGTATTTT
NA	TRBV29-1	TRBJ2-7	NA	CSVERAYEQYF	TGCAGCGTCGAGCGGGCCTACGAGCAGTACTTC
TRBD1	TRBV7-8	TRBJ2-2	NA	CASSPHGTATGELFF	TGTGCCAGCAGCCCTCATGGGACAGCGACCGGGGAGCTGTTTTTT
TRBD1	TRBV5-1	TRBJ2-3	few	CASSLLTGDTDTQYF	TGCGCCAGCAGCTTGTTGACAGGGGACACAGATACGCAGTATTTT
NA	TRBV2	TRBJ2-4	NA	CASSLLWGQGTTKNIQYF	TGTGCCAGCAGCCTCCTTTGGGGTCAAGGGACCACCAAAAACATTCAGTACTTC
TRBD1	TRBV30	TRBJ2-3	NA	CAWTLTGGAGDTQYF	TGTGCCTGGACTCTAACAGGGGGAGCGGGAGATACGCAGTATTTT
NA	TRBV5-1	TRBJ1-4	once	CASSLNGANEKLFF	TGCGCCAGCAGCTTGAACGGGGCTAATGAAAAACTGTTTTTT
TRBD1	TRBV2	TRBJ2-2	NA	CASRGQGGTGELFF	TGTGCCAGCAGGGGACAGGGGGGGACCGGGGAGCTGTTTTTT